Listed below are T cell receptor beta chains from one sample, sequenced in a study of cytomegalovirus exposure and HLA in healthy donors. Data came from immunoSEQ multiplex PCR; TCRdb stores just in-frame clones and leaves some out. The sample lists about 200,000 clones, around three quarters seen once, with about 1.9% in the top ten. Sequencing used PBMCs. The receptor source for this set is a man younger than 45 in good health and CMV-seronegative. The CDR3 runs from the conserved cysteine through the conserved F or W. A D gene is named only where the DNA matches it firmly. Expanded clones get a size class; other rows say once, few or many, or leave the size out.

>NA|NA|19|TRBV27|TRBJ1-6
CASSLSSGATRSYNSPLHF
TGTGCCAGCAGTTTATCATCAGGGGCTACTAGGTCCTATAATTCACCCCTCCACTTT
>NA|NA|14|TRBV19|TRBJ2-1
CASSRAGEYNEQFF
TGTGCCAGTAGTCGGGCAGGGGAGTACAATGAGCAGTTCTTC
>NA|few|13|TRBV5-1|TRBJ2-2
CASSLAGTGELFF
TGCGCCAGCAGCTTGGCGGGTACCGGGGAGCTGTTTTTT
>NA|NA|13|TRBV27|TRBJ2-1
CASSWTAANEQFF
TGTGCCAGCAGTTGGACTGCCGCGAATGAGCAGTTCTTC
>NA|NA|14|TRBV4-1|TRBJ2-5
CASSQVPGVETQYF
TGCGCCAGCAGCCAAGTACCGGGAGTAGAGACCCAGTACTTC
>NA|NA|14|TRBV10-1|TRBJ1-1
CASSPAGGRKQAFF
TGCGCCAGCAGCCCCGCGGGGGGGCGAAAACAAGCTTTCTTT
>NA|NA|14|TRBV27|TRBJ2-3
CASSTQEPTDTQYF
TGTGCCAGCAGTACGCAGGAACCCACAGATACGCAGTATTTT
>TRBD1|NA|15|TRBV7-9|TRBJ2-7
CASSLEQGVSYEQYF
TGTGCCAGCAGCTTAGAGCAGGGGGTCTCCTACGAGCAGTACTTC
>NA|once|13|TRBV27|TRBJ1-1
CASSFGAATEAFF
TGTGCCAGCAGTTTTGGGGCGGCCACTGAAGCTTTCTTT
>TRBD1|NA|13|TRBV6-6|TRBJ2-7
CASSHRGSYEQYF
TGTGCCAGCAGTCACAGGGGGTCATACGAGCAGTACTTC
>TRBD1|NA|14|TRBV28|TRBJ1-2
CASSLGQANYGYTF
TGTGCCAGCAGTTTAGGACAGGCGAACTATGGCTACACCTTC
>NA|NA|12|TRBV28|TRBJ1-5
CASSQFNQPQHF
TGTGCCAGCAGCCAGTTCAATCAGCCCCAGCATTTT
>NA|NA|15|TRBV29-1|TRBJ2-2
CSVENGRANTGELFF
TGCAGCGTTGAAAATGGCAGGGCGAACACCGGGGAGCTGTTTTTT
>TRBD1|once|17|TRBV4-1|TRBJ2-7
CASSQLPTGDLSYEQYF
TGCGCCAGCAGCCAATTACCGACAGGGGACCTTTCCTACGAGCAGTACTTC
>NA|NA|15|TRBV2|TRBJ2-1
CASSREFIGRNEQFF
TGTGCCAGCAGTCGGGAATTTATCGGTAGGAATGAGCAGTTCTTC
>NA|once|14|TRBV27|TRBJ2-3
CASRSSWAYDTQYF
TGTGCCAGCAGATCCTCGTGGGCGTACGATACGCAGTATTTT
>NA|NA|14|TRBV5-1|TRBJ1-4
CASSLAGANEKLFF
TGCGCCAGCAGCTTGGCAGGGGCTAATGAAAAACTGTTTTTT
>TRBD1|NA|15|TRBV6-1|TRBJ2-5
CASSPRTGFGETQYF
TGTGCCAGCAGTCCCCGGACAGGGTTCGGGGAGACCCAGTACTTC
>NA|NA|15|TRBV28|TRBJ1-2
CASRSGGGLNYGYTF
TGTGCCAGCAGATCGGGAGGGGGGTTAAACTATGGCTACACCTTC
>NA|NA|15|TRBV4-1|TRBJ2-7
CASSQEGHPSYEQYF
TGCGCCAGCAGCCAAGAGGGACATCCCTCCTACGAGCAGTACTTC
>TRBD1|once|15|TRBV5-1|TRBJ1-6
CASSSWDRGNSPLHF
TGCGCCAGCAGCTCCTGGGACAGGGGTAATTCACCCCTCCACTTT
>NA|few|14|TRBV28|TRBJ2-7
CASPPPGRGYEQYF
TGTGCCAGCCCCCCACCGGGCAGGGGCTACGAGCAGTACTTC
>TRBD2|NA|16|TRBV5-6|TRBJ2-1
CASSSFGGSSYNEQFF
TGTGCCAGCAGCTCGTTCGGGGGGAGCTCCTACAATGAGCAGTTCTTC
>TRBD1|NA|16|TRBV29-1|TRBJ1-2
CSGTGEHLGELNGYTF
TGCAGTGGGACAGGGGAGCATCTCGGTGAGCTAAATGGCTACACCTTC
>NA|NA|15|TRBV30|TRBJ2-2
CAWSVLGVSTGELFF
TGTGCCTGGAGTGTACTGGGAGTTTCCACCGGGGAGCTGTTTTTT
>NA|NA|13|TRBV7-9|TRBJ2-7
CASSFQGPYEQYF
TGTGCCAGCAGCTTCCAGGGCCCCTACGAGCAGTACTTC
>NA|NA|13|TRBV30|TRBJ2-4
CAWRGRLVYIQYF
TGTGCCTGGAGGGGCAGACTAGTGTACATTCAGTACTTC
>NA|NA|17|TRBV18|TRBJ1-3
CASSPMRTDLSGNTIYF
TGTGCCAGCTCACCAATGAGGACAGATCTCTCTGGAAACACCATATATTTT
>TRBD2|NA|16|TRBV10-3|TRBJ2-7
CAISERRLAESYEQYF
TGTGCCATCAGTGAAAGACGACTAGCGGAGTCCTACGAGCAGTACTTC
>NA|NA|19|TRBV7-2|TRBJ2-7
CASSLALSVGQGNYYEQYF
TGTGCCAGCAGCTTAGCACTCAGTGTCGGGCAGGGTAATTACTACGAGCAGTACTTC
>TRBD1|NA|16|TRBV5-6|TRBJ2-7
CASSLWRTGLSYEQYF
TGTGCCAGCAGCTTGTGGAGGACAGGTCTAAGCTACGAGCAGTACTTC
>TRBD1|NA|12|TRBV18|TRBJ2-7
CASSPDRAEQYF
TGTGCCAGCTCACCAGACAGGGCCGAGCAGTACTTC
>TRBD1|NA|17|TRBV7-9|TRBJ2-7
CASSLANQGANLLEQYF
TGTGCCAGCAGCCTAGCGAACCAGGGGGCGAATTTATTGGAGCAGTACTTC
>TRBD1|NA|14|TRBV2|TRBJ2-7
CASKKGTVSYEQYF
TGTGCCAGTAAAAAAGGGACAGTCTCCTACGAGCAGTACTTC
>TRBD1|NA|13|TRBV2|TRBJ2-1
CASSATGGNEQFF
TGTGCCAGCAGCGCCACAGGGGGCAATGAGCAGTTCTTC
>TRBD1|NA|16|TRBV4-1|TRBJ1-2
CASSQEGQGGNYGYTF
TGCGCCAGCAGCCAAGAGGGACAGGGGGGTAACTATGGCTACACCTTC
>NA|NA|16|TRBV28|TRBJ1-5
CASTTRWAGNNQPQHF
TGTGCCAGCACCACAAGGTGGGCAGGGAACAATCAGCCCCAGCATTTT
>NA|NA|13|TRBV6-6|TRBJ1-6
CASSYLGDSPLHF
TGTGCCAGCAGTTACCTAGGGGATTCACCCCTCCACTTT
>TRBD1|few|15|TRBV27|TRBJ1-1
CASSPQTGLNTEAFF
TGTGCCAGCAGTCCCCAGACAGGGCTGAACACTGAAGCTTTCTTT
>NA|NA|14|TRBV23-1|TRBJ2-5
CASSQSRRKETQYF
TGCGCCAGCAGTCAATCTCGCAGGAAAGAGACCCAGTACTTC
>NA|NA|11|TRBV5-1|TRBJ1-1
CASSFSPVAFF
TGCGCCAGCAGCTTTTCCCCGGTGGCTTTCTTT
>TRBD2|once|18|TRBV9|TRBJ2-1
CASSVDRLAGSSYNEQFF
TGTGCCAGCAGCGTAGATCGACTAGCGGGAAGCTCCTACAATGAGCAGTTCTTC
>TRBD1|NA|18|TRBV19|TRBJ1-5
CASSIPRQGAYGNQPQHF
TGTGCCAGTAGTATCCCCCGACAGGGGGCTTACGGCAATCAGCCCCAGCATTTT
>TRBD1|NA|15|TRBV9|TRBJ2-5
CASSVDEGQQETQYF
TGTGCCAGCAGCGTAGACGAGGGACAGCAAGAGACCCAGTACTTC
>TRBD1|NA|15|TRBV9|TRBJ1-6
CASSPRGQPNSPLHF
TGTGCCAGCAGCCCGAGGGGACAGCCTAATTCACCCCTCCACTTT
>NA|once|14|TRBV16|TRBJ2-7
CASSQSTTRYEQYF
TGTGCCAGCAGCCAATCTACCACCCGCTACGAGCAGTACTTC
>NA|few|15|TRBV9|TRBJ1-1
CASSVVAGSFAEAFF
TGTGCCAGCAGCGTAGTGGCAGGGTCGTTCGCTGAAGCTTTCTTT
>TRBD1|NA|17|TRBV5-1|TRBJ1-3
CASSPTDRGLSGNTIYF
TGCGCCAGCAGCCCCACCGACAGGGGTTTGTCTGGAAACACCATATATTTT
>NA|NA|16|TRBV9|TRBJ1-3
CASSVGQGYSGNTIYF
TGTGCCAGCAGCGTAGGGCAGGGGTATTCTGGAAACACCATATATTTT
>TRBD1|NA|16|TRBV28|TRBJ2-3
CASSLRDRGSTDTQYF
TGTGCCAGCAGTTTACGAGACAGGGGGTCCACAGATACGCAGTATTTT